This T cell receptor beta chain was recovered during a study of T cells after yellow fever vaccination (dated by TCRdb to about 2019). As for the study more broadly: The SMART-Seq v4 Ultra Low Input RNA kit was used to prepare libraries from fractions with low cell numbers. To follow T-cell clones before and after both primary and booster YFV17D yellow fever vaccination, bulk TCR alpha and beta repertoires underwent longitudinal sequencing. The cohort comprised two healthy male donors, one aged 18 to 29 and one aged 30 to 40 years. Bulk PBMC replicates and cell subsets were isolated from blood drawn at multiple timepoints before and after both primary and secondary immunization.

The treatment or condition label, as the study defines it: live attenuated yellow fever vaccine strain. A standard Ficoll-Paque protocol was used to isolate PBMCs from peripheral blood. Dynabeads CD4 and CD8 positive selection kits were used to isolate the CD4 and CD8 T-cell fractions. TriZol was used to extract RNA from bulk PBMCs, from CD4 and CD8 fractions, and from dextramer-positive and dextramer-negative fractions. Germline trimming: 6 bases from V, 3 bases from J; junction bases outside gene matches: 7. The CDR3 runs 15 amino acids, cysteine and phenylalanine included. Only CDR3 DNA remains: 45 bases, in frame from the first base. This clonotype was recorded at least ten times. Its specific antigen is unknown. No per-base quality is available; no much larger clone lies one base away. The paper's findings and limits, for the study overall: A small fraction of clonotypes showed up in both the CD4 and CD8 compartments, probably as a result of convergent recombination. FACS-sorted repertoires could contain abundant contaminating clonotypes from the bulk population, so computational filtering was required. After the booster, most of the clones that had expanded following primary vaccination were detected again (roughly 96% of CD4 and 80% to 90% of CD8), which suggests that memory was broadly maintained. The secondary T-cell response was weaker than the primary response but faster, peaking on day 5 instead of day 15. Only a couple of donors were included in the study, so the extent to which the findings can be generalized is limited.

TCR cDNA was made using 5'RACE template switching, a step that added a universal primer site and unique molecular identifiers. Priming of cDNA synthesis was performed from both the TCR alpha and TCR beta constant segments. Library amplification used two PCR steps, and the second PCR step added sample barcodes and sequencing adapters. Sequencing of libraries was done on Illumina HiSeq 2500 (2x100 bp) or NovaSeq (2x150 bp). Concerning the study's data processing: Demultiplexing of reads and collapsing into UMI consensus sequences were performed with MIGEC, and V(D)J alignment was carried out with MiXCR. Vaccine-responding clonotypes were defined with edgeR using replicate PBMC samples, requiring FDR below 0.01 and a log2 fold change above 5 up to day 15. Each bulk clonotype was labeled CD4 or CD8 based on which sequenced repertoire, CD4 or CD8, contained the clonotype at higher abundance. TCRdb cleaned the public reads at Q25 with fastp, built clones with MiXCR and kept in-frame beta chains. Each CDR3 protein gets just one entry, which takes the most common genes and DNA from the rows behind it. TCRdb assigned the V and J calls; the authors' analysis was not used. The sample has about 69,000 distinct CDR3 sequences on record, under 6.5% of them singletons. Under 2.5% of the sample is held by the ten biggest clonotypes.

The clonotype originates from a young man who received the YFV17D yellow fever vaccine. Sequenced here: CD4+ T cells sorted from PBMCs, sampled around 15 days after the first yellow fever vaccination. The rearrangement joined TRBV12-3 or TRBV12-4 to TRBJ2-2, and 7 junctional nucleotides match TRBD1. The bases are TGTGCCAGCAGACCGACAGGGTACGACACCGGGGAGCTGTTTTTT. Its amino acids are CASRPTGYDTGELFF.